These T cell receptor beta chains were read from a single sample in a study of blood T cell repertoires in COVID-19. TCRdb's copy holds only in-frame clones and misses some; the assay was immunoSEQ multiplex PCR. The sample has roughly 150,000 clones, around 77% seen once. Specimen: peripheral blood. These receptor sequences come from a man aged 45-65 years with active or convalescent COVID-19. CDR3s include the opening cysteine and the closing phenylalanine or tryptophan. A D gene is named only where the DNA matches it firmly. Part of the rows lack a size; the others show once, few, many or a class for expanded clones.

>TRBV7-3|TRBJ2-5|14|NA|NA
TGTGCCAGCAGTTCTGGACACTCCCAAGAGACCCAGTACTTC
CASSSGHSQETQYF
>TRBV2|TRBJ2-5|12|TRBD2|NA
TGTGCCACCGGACTAGCGGAAGAGACCCAGTACTTC
CATGLAEETQYF
>TRBV28|TRBJ2-5|14|TRBD1|once
TGTGCCAGCAGGACAGGGGGCGGGGGGGAGACCCAGTACTTC
CASRTGGGGETQYF
>TRBV27|TRBJ1-2|15|TRBD1|NA
TGTGCCAGCAGTTTATCGCCCGACAGGGCCTATGGCTACACCTTC
CASSLSPDRAYGYTF
>TRBV24-1|TRBJ2-1|12|NA|NA
TGTGCCACCAGTGATTTGCGGTATGAGCAGTTCTTC
CATSDLRYEQFF
>TRBV4-2|TRBJ2-7|15|TRBD2|NA
TGTGCCAGCAGCCAAGAGGCTAGCGGCCCCTACGAGCAGTACTTC
CASSQEASGPYEQYF
>TRBV30|TRBJ2-3|15|NA|NA
TGTGCCTGGACCAACGCCGGGACTTTTGGGTATACGCAGTATTTT
CAWTNAGTFGYTQYF
>TRBV5-1|TRBJ2-3|15|TRBD2|NA
TGCGCCAGCAGCTTGGTAGCGGGAGTCACAGATACGCAGTATTTT
CASSLVAGVTDTQYF
>TRBV6-5|TRBJ2-1|11|NA|NA
TGTGCCAGCAGGTTTAGAGGGGAGCAGTTCTTC
CASRFRGEQFF
>TRBV7-2|TRBJ2-3|14|TRBD1|many
TGTGCCAGCAGCCCGGGACAGGGTGCAGATACGCAGTATTTT
CASSPGQGADTQYF
>TRBV18|TRBJ1-1|16|TRBD1|NA
TGTGCCAGCTCACTTGGGACAGGGGGCGAGAACACTGAAGCTTTCTTT
CASSLGTGGENTEAFF
>TRBV7-3|TRBJ2-3|17|TRBD2|NA
TGTGCCAGCAGCTTATCGTTACTAGCGGGTAGCACAGATACGCAGTATTTT
CASSLSLLAGSTDTQYF
>TRBV11-2|TRBJ1-6|14|TRBD1|NA
TGTGCCAGCAGCTTGGGACAGAATAATTCACCCCTCCACTTT
CASSLGQNNSPLHF
>TRBV5-4|TRBJ2-1|15|TRBD2|NA
TGTGCCAGCAGCTTGGGGCTAGCGGGATGGGATGAGCAGTTCTTC
CASSLGLAGWDEQFF
>TRBV2|TRBJ1-2|12|NA|NA
TGTGCCAGCAGCCTAGGGGTTATTGGCTACACCTTC
CASSLGVIGYTF
>TRBV18|TRBJ1-3|16|NA|NA
TGTGCCAGCTCACCAATCGACACTGGCTCTGGAAACACCATATATTTT
CASSPIDTGSGNTIYF
>TRBV5-6|TRBJ1-1|11|NA|NA
TGTGCCAGCAGCTTAAAGGAGGAAGCTTTCTTT
CASSLKEEAFF
>TRBV30|TRBJ1-3|15|TRBD1|few
TGTGCCTGGAGTGTCACGACAGGGTCTGGAAACACCATATATTTT
CAWSVTTGSGNTIYF
>TRBV12-5|TRBJ1-4|15|NA|NA
TGTGCTAGTGGACCCCAAGCTGCAACTAATGAAAAACTGTTTTTT
CASGPQAATNEKLFF
>TRBV2|TRBJ1-4|14|NA|NA
TGTGCCAGCAGTGTCGGTGTGGCTAATGAAAAACTGTTTTTT
CASSVGVANEKLFF
>TRBV7-2|TRBJ2-7|15|NA|NA
TGTGCCAGCAGCTTTTATCAGGCGCTTGTCTACGAGCAGTACTTC
CASSFYQALVYEQYF
>TRBV5-6|TRBJ1-2|11|NA|NA
TGTGCCAGCAGCTTAAGAGGGGGCTACACCTTC
CASSLRGGYTF
>TRBV9|TRBJ2-2|12|TRBD1|NA
TGTGCCAGCAGCGTAGGACAGGGGAAGTTGTTTTTT
CASSVGQGKLFF
>TRBV28|TRBJ1-1|12|NA|NA
TGTGCCAGCATGACATTTTGGGCTGAAGCTTTCTTT
CASMTFWAEAFF
>TRBV10-3|TRBJ1-5|14|NA|NA
TGTGCCATCAGTGACGACAGGACCCATCAGCCCCAGCATTTT
CAISDDRTHQPQHF
>TRBV30|TRBJ2-1|12|NA|NA
TGTGCCTGGAGTCGGCTAGGTAATGAGCAGTTCTTC
CAWSRLGNEQFF
>TRBV27|TRBJ2-3|16|TRBD2|NA
TGTGCCAGCAAGCCCCTACTAGCGGGGGTCACAGATACGCAGTATTTT
CASKPLLAGVTDTQYF
>TRBV2|TRBJ2-3|14|NA|NA
TGTGCCAGCGAGGGACTCTATAGCACAGATACGCAGTATTTT
CASEGLYSTDTQYF
>TRBV27|TRBJ2-5|15|TRBD2|NA
TGTGCCAGCAGATTGGGTAGCGGGGGCGGAGGGACCCAGTACTTC
CASRLGSGGGGTQYF
>TRBV19|TRBJ2-1|13|NA|NA
TGTGCCAGTAGTATAGTACGCCGAGGAGAGCAGTTCTTC
CASSIVRRGEQFF
>TRBV28|TRBJ2-7|15|NA|NA
TGTGCCAGCAGTTCATCGACAGAACTCTCCTACGAGCAGTACTTC
CASSSSTELSYEQYF
>TRBV4-1|TRBJ1-1|14|TRBD1|NA
TGCGCCAGCAGCCTTGGGACAGCGAACACTGAAGCTTTCTTT
CASSLGTANTEAFF
>TRBV3-1/TRBV3-2|TRBJ1-6|15|NA|NA
TGTGCCAGCAGCCCTAGGTCGACCTATAATTCACCCCTCCACTTT
CASSPRSTYNSPLHF
>TRBV30|TRBJ1-4|12|TRBD1|NA
TGTGCCTGGGACAGGGGGAATGAAAAACTGTTTTTT
CAWDRGNEKLFF
>TRBV28|TRBJ2-3|15|TRBD2|once
TGTGCCAGCAGTTGGTCTAGCGGCGAGGCAGATACGCAGTATTTT
CASSWSSGEADTQYF
>TRBV7-6|TRBJ2-7|14|TRBD1|few
TGTGCCAGCAGCGCAGGCAGGGGGTTTTACGAGCAGTACTTC
CASSAGRGFYEQYF